The rows below give T cell receptor beta chains drawn from one sample of a study of breast tumors, draining lymph nodes, adjacent tissues. TCRdb reanalysed the multiplex PCR reads using MiXCR and keeps one entry per CDR3 protein. The table has about 110,000 distinct CDR3 sequences, 30% seen once; the top ten hold approximately 5%. Sequenced input: axillary lymph node tissue. The receptor source for this set is a female donor with breast cancer. Some clones in this sample may be carry-over from other donors' samples. CDR3s include the opening cysteine and the closing phenylalanine or tryptophan. The D gene is left open where the match is weak. The size field is filled for only some rows; it gives once, few, many or a size class.

>TRBJ2-3|TRBD2|many|19|TRBV9
TGTGCCAGCAGCGCCGCCGAGGTTAGCGGGAGTTTCGGCACAGATACGCAGTATTTT
CASSAAEVSGSFGTDTQYF
>TRBJ1-5|.|.|15|TRBV4-1
TGCGCCAGCAGCCATGCCCGGGGCAGCCAAGAGACCCAGCATTTT
CASSHARGSQETQHF
>TRBJ2-5|TRBD2|.|14|TRBV20-1
TGCAGTTCCGATCTAGCGGGGGGGCGTGAGACCCAGTACTTC
CSSDLAGGRETQYF
>TRBJ1-5|TRBD1|many|14|TRBV18
TGTGCCAGCTCACCATACAGGGGCGATCAGCCCCAGCATTTT
CASSPYRGDQPQHF
>TRBJ2-5|.|.|14|TRBV6-2/TRBV6-3
TGTGCCAGCAGTTACAACTCTGGGGGGGAGACCCAGTACTTC
CASSYNSGGETQYF
>TRBJ2-3|.|.|16|TRBV7-9
TGCGCCAGCAGCCCTTTGCAACTAGGGTGTCCAGATACGCAGTATTTT
CASSPLQLGCPDTQYF
>TRBJ1-5|TRBD1|many|14|TRBV15
TGTGCCACCAGCCCGGACAGGGGCGGTCAGCCCCAGCATTTT
CATSPDRGGQPQHF
>TRBJ1-2|.|many|14|TRBV20-1
TGCAGTGCTAGAGGGCTTTTCGGGTCGTATGGCTACACCTTC
CSARGLFGSYGYTF
>TRBJ1-2|.|many|13|TRBV4-3
TGCGCCAGCAGACCTGACAGCATCGGTGGCTACACCTTC
CASRPDSIGGYTF
>TRBJ2-3|.|.|14|TRBV20-1
TGCAGTGCTAGAGAGCGGGGGCATACAGATACGCAGTATTTT
CSARERGHTDTQYF
>TRBJ1-3|.|many|14|TRBV6-5
TGTGCCAGCCCCATGGGGACCTCTGGAAACACCATATATTTT
CASPMGTSGNTIYF
>TRBJ1-5|.|.|12|TRBV28
TGTGCCAGCGGGGGGGGCGGGGGGCCCCAGCATTTT
CASGGGGGPQHF
>TRBJ1-6|TRBD1|many|16|TRBV6-1
TGTGCCAGCAGTGAATCGATCGGGACAGCTAATTCACCCCTCCACTTT
CASSESIGTANSPLHF
>TRBJ1-1|.|many|13|TRBV20-1
TGCAGTGCTAGGGGAAACGTGGACACTGAAGCTTTCTTT
CSARGNVDTEAFF
>TRBJ1-2|.|many|12|TRBV28
TGTGCCAGCAGTCCCCGGGAAGGCCACTACACCTTC
CASSPREGHYTF
>TRBJ2-7|TRBD1|many|12|TRBV7-9
TGTGCCAGCAGGAAGACAGGGGGCGAGCAGTACTTC
CASRKTGGEQYF
>TRBJ1-4|.|many|13|TRBV28
TGTGCCTCGAGAGTGACAGGAGATGAAAAACTGTTTTTT
CASRVTGDEKLFF
>TRBJ1-1|TRBD1|few|16|TRBV7-9
TGTGCCAGCAGCCCGGGACAGGGGTTTGTGTACACTGAAGCTTTCTTT
CASSPGQGFVYTEAFF
>TRBJ2-2|TRBD2|.|18|TRBV20-1
TGCAGTGTCCCGACAGGACTAGCGGAAATCCAGAACACCGGGGAGCTGTTTTTT
CSVPTGLAEIQNTGELFF
>TRBJ2-1|TRBD2|.|15|TRBV29-1
TGCAGCGCCGAGGGTAGCGGGAGTTTGTACAATGAGCAGTTCTTC
CSAEGSGSLYNEQFF
>TRBJ1-2|TRBD1|.|13|TRBV20-1
TGCAGTGCTAGAGATGGACAGGGCTATGGCTACACCTTC
CSARDGQGYGYTF
>TRBJ2-2|TRBD2|many|17|TRBV20-1
TGCAGTGCCAACCAGCGGGGACTAGCGGGGGGTATAGGGGAGCTGTTTTTT
CSANQRGLAGGIGELFF
>TRBJ2-6|.|many|15|TRBV5-8
TGTGCCAGCAGCCTCGAGGGATCTGGGGCCAACGTCCTGACTTTC
CASSLEGSGANVLTF
>TRBJ2-2|.|.|14|TRBV19
TGTGCCAGTAGTCCTGAGTGGAGGGCCGGGGAGCTGTTTTTT
CASSPEWRAGELFF
>TRBJ2-1|TRBD1|many|14|TRBV5-5
TGTGCCAGCAGCCCGCCGAGGGACAGCAATGAGCAGTTCTTC
CASSPPRDSNEQFF
>TRBJ2-3|TRBD2|many|16|TRBV3-1
TGTGCCAGCAGCCTCAAGGGACTAGCGTTCACAGATACGCAGTATTTT
CASSLKGLAFTDTQYF
>TRBJ2-5|TRBD1|.|15|TRBV24-1
TGTGCCACCAGTGATTCCAGGGGGCACGGGGAGGCCCAAGACTTC
CATSDSRGHGEAQDF